This record looks at one T cell receptor beta chain sequence and its context. Its antigen is still unknown. Both 60 Vbeta primers and 13 Jbeta primers went into the PCR. The data were produced by immunoSEQ multiplex PCR, yet TCRdb's version contains in-frame clones alone and is incomplete. The sample holds hundreds of thousands of clones, approximately 82% seen once. This specimen belongs to a study of cytomegalovirus exposure and HLA in healthy donors. Findings and limits, study-wide: In vitro work confirmed that a few CMV-associated chains recognize CMV antigens. The authors listed approximately 160 TCR beta chains as cytomegalovirus-associated.

Germline V gives CDR1 SGHTA, CDR2 FQGNSA. Trimming removed 1 base from V and 0 bases from J, with 7 bases in between. CDR3 length: 15 amino acids. The chain links TRBV7-2 to TRBJ1-5, with a weak D call TRBD1 (5 bases). The receptor comes from a woman between 40 and 50 years old in good health and CMV-seronegative. The sample taken for sequencing was PBMCs. The CDR3 nucleotides read TGTGCCAGCAGCTTAGAAGGGGCTAGCAATCAGCCCCAGCATTTT. Residues: CASSLEGASNQPQHF.